This TCR beta chain was identified during a study of blood T cell repertoires in COVID-19. For the study at large: Sample material is recorded as cDNA or gDNA derived from T cells, B-cell-depleted T cells, or PBMCs.

Per the study methods: Using reference gene primer amplification, nucleated cell counts were estimated. Produced via immunoSEQ multiplex PCR; TCRdb's table is partial and in-frame only. V and J calls and clone size are as listed in that table; D and trimming were resolved from the DNA. The sample lists about 83,000 clones, about 82% seen once, with 8% in the top ten. Trimming took 3 bases from V and 6 from J; bases not matched to a gene: 8. The CDR3 has 15 amino acids. CDR1 and CDR2 from the germline V gene are SGHRS and YFSETQ. This clone has more than one count but fewer than ten. V gene TRBV5-1 combines with J gene TRBJ2-7; 11 bases fit TRBD2. Sequencing was carried out using peripheral blood. The receptor was derived from a man aged 45-65 years with active COVID-19. The CDR3, as DNA: TGCGCCAGCAGCTCGACTAGCGGGAAGGAGGGCGAGCAGTACTTC. This gives the protein CASSSTSGKEGEQYF.